This T cell receptor (beta chain) stems from a study of cytomegalovirus exposure and HLA in healthy donors. The PCR contained 60 Vbeta and 13 Jbeta primers. Data came from immunoSEQ multiplex PCR; TCRdb stores just in-frame clones and leaves some out. The data contain 80,000 to 130,000 clones, roughly three quarters of them singletons. Study observations and caveats: In a later analysis, a genetic analysis reported fewer productive-TCR N-insertions in an Asian-associated ancestry cluster than the cohort average. According to an earlier analysis, most TCR beta V segments yielded productive rearrangements about 87% or about 30% of the time. When presence/absence was analysed, sequencing depth was taken to be roughly uniform across donors. Within a later analysis, the majority of CMV-associated TCR beta chains appeared HLA-restricted.

As to this clone: No antigen is known for it.

CDR1 and CDR2 (germline): MNHNY, SVGAGI (reference sequence). V was pared by 4 bases and J by 3 bases, with 5 bases of the junction left unmatched. This CDR3 region has 15 residues. Sequencing was performed on PBMCs. This chain connects TRBV6-6 to TRBJ2-1; 8 bases are a match to TRBD2. The TCR sequence derives from a female donor in good health and CMV-seropositive. CDR3 DNA: TGTGCCAGCAGTTGGGTCGGGGGGGGCTACAATGAGCAGTTCTTC. Translating it yields CASSWVGGGYNEQFF.